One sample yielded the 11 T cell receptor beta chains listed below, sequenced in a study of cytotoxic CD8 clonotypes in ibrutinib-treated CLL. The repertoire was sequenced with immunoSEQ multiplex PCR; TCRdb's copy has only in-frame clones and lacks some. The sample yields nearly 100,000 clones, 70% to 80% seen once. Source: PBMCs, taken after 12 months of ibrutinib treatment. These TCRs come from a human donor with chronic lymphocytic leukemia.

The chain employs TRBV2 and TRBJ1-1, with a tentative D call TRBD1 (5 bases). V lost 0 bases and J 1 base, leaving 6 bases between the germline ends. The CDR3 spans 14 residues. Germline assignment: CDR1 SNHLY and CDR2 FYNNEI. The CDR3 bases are TGTGCCAGCAGTGAAGCGGGGGAGAACACTGAAGCTTTCTTT. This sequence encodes CASSEAGENTEAFF.

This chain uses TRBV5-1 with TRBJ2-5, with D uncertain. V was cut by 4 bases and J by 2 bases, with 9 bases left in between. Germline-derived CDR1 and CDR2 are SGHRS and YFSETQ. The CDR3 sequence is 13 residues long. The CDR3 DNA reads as TGCGCCAGCAGCGGAAGCAGACAAGAGACCCAGTACTTC. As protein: CASSGSRQETQYF.

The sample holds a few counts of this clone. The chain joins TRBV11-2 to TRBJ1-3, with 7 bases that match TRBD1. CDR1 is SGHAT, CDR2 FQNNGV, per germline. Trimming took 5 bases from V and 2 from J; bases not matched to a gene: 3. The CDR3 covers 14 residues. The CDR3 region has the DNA TGTGCCAGCAGCCCTGGGACAGCTGGAAACACCATATATTTT. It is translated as CASSPGTAGNTIYF.

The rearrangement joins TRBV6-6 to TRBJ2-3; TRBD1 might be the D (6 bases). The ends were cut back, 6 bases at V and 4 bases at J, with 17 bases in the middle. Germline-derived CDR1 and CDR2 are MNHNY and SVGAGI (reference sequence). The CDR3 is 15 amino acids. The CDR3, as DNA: TGTGCCAGCAGCCCACGGATAGAGGGGGCAGATACGCAGTATTTT. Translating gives CASSPRIEGADTQYF.

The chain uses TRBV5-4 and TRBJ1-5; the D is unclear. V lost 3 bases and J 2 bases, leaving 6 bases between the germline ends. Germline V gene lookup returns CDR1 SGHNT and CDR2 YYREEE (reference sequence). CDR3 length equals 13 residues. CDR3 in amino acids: CASSSQGNQPQHF. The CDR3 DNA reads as TGTGCCAGCAGCTCCCAGGGCAATCAGCCCCAGCATTTT. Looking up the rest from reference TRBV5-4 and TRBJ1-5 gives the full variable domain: ETGVTQSPTHLIKTRGQQVTLRCSSQSGHNTVSWYQQALGQGPQFIFQYYREEENGRGNFPPRFSGLQFPNYSSELNVNALELDDSALYLCASSSQGNQPQHFGDGTRLSIL.

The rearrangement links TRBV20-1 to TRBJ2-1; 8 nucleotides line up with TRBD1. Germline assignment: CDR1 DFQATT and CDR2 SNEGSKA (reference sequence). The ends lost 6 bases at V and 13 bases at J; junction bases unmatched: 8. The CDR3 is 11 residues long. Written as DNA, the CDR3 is TGCAGTGCCAACCCCGGGACAGGACAGTTCTTC. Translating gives CSANPGTGQFF.

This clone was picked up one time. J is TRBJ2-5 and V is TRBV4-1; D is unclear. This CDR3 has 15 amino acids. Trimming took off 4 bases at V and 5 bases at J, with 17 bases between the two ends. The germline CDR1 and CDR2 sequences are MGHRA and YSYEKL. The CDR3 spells CASSPGPSPRETQYF. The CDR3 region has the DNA TGCGCCAGCAGCCCAGGACCCTCCCCCCGGGAGACCCAGTACTTC.

For the CDR3, the DNA is TGCGCCAGCAGCCGCGGACTTTTCCCATACGAGCAGTACTTC. Its protein product is CASSRGLFPYEQYF. The V and J genes are TRBV5-1 and TRBJ2-7, with D perhaps matching TRBD2 (5 bases). The CDR3 length is 14 residues. The germline V gene has CDR1 SGHRS and CDR2 YFSETQ. V was cut by 4 bases and J by 4 bases, with 15 bases left in between.

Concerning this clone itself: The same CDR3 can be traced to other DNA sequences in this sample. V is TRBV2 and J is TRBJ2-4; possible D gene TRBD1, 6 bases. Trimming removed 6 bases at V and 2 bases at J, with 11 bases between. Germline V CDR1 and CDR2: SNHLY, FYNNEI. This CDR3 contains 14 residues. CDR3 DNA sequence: TGTGCCAGCAGGAACAGGGTGACCAAAAACATTCAGTACTTC. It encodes CASRNRVTKNIQYF.

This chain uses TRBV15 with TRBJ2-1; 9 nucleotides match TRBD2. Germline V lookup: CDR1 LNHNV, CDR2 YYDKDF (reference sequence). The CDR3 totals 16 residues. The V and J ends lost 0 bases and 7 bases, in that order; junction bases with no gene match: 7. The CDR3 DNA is TGTGCCACCAGCAGAGATGGCGGGGGGGCCCGAAATGAGCAGTTCTTC. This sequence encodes CATSRDGGGARNEQFF.

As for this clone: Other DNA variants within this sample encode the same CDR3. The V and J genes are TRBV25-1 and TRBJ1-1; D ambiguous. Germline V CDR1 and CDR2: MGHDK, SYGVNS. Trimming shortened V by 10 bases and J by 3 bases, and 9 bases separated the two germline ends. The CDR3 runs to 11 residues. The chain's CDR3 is CATREDTEAFF. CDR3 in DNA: TGTGCCACCCGGGAGGACACTGAAGCTTTCTTT.